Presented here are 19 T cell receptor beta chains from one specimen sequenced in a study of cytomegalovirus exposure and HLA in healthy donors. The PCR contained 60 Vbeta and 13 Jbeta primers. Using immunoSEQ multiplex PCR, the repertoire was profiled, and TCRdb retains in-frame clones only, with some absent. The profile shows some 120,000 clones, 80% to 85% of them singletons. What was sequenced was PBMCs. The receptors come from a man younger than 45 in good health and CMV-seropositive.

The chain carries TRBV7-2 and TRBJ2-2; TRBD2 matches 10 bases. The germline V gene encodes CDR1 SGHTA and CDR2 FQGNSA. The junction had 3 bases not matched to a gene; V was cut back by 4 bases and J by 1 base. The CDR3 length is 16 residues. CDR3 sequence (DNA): TGTGCCAGCAGCTCCAGACTAGCGGGGAACACCGGGGAGCTGTTTTTT. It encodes CASSSRLAGNTGELFF.

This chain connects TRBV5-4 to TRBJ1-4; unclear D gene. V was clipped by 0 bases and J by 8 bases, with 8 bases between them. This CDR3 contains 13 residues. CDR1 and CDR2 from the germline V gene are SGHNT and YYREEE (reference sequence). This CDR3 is CASSLGPWEKLFF. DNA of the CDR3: TGTGCCAGCAGCTTGGGGCCATGGGAAAAACTGTTTTTT.

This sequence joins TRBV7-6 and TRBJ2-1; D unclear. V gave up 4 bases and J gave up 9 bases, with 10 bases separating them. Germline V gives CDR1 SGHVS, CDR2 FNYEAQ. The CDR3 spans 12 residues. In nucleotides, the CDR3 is TGTGCCAGCAGCTCCCTTAGAACTGAGCAGTTCTTC. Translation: CASSSLRTEQFF.

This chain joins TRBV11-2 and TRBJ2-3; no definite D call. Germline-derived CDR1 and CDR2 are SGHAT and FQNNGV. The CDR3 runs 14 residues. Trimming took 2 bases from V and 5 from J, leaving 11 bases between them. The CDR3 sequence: CASSLSTSEDTQYF. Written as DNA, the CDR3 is TGTGCCAGCAGCTTATCAACGTCAGAAGATACGCAGTATTTT. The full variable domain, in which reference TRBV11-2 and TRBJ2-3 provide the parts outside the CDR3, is EAGVAQSPRYKIIEKRQSVAFWCNPISGHATLYWYQQILGQGPKLLIQFQNNGVVDDSQLPKDRFSAERLKGVDSTLKIQPAKLEDSAVYLCASSLSTSEDTQYFGPGTRLTVL.

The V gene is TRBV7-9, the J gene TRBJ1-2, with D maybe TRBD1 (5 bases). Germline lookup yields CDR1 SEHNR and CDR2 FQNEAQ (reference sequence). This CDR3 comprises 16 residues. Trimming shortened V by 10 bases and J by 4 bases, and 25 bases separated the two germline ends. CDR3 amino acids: CAITQEGGALGYGYTF. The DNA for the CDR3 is TGTGCCATCACCCAGGAAGGAGGGGCGCTCGGCTATGGCTACACCTTC. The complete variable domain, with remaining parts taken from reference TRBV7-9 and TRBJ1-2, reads DTGVSQNPRHKITKRGQNVTFRCDPISEHNRLYWYRQTLGQGPEFLTYFQNEAQLEKSRLLSDRFSAERPKGSFSTLEIQRTEQGDSAMYLCAITQEGGALGYGYTFGSGTRLTVV.

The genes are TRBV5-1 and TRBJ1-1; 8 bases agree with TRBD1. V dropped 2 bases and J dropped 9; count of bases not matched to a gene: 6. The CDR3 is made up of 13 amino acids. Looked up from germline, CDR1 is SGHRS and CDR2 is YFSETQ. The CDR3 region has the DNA TGCGCCAGCAGCTTCGGACAGGGTATCCAAGCTTTCTTT. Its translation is CASSFGQGIQAFF.

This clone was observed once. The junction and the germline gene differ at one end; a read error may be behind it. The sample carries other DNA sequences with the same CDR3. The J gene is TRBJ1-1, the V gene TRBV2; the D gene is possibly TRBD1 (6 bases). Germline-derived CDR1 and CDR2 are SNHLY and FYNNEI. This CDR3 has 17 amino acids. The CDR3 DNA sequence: TGTGCCAGCAGTAAAGGGCTGTGGGGGCGGAGGAACACCGAAGCTTTCTTT. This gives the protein CASSKGLWGRRNTEAFF.

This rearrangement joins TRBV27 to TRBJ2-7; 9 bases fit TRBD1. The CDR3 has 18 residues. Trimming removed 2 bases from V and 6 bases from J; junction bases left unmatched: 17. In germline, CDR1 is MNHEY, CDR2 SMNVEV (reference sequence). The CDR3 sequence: CASSLTTLPGTGSREQYF. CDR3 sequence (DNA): TGTGCCAGCAGTTTAACTACCCTGCCCGGGACAGGGTCCCGCGAGCAGTACTTC.

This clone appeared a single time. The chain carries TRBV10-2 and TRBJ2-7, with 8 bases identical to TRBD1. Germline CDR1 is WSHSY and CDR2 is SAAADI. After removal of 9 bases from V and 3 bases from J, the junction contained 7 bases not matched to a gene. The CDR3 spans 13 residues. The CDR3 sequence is CASRQGFLYEQYF. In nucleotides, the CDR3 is TGCGCCAGTAGACAGGGGTTCCTCTACGAGCAGTACTTC.

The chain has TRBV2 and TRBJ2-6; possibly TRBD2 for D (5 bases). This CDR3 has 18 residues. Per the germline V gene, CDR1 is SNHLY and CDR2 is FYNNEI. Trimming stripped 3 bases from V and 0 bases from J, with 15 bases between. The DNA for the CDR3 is TGTGCCAGCAGTGAGAGACACGGGATTTTCTCTGGGGCCAACGTCCTGACTTTC. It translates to CASSERHGIFSGANVLTF.

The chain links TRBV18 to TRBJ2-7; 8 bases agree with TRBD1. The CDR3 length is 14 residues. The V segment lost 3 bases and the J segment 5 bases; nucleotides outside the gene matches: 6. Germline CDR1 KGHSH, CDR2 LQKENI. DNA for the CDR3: TGTGCCAGCTCACCTGGGACAGGAGACAACGAGCAGTACTTC. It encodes CASSPGTGDNEQYF.

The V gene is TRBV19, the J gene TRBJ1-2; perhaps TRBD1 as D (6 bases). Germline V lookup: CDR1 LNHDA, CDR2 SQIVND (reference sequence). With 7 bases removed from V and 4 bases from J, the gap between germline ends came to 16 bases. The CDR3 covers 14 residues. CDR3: CASIALGRGYGYTF. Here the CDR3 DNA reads TGTGCCAGTATAGCTCTCGGCAGGGGCTATGGCTACACCTTC.

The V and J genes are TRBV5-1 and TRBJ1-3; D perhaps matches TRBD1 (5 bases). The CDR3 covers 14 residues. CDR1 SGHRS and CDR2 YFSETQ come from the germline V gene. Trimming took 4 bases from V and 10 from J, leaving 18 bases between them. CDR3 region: CASSPFGRDSTIYF. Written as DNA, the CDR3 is TGCGCCAGCAGCCCATTCGGAAGGGACTCTACCATATATTTT.

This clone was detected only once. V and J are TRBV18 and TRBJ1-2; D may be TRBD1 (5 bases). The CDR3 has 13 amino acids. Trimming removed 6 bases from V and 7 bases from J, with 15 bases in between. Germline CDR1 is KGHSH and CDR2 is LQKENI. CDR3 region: CASSEQGGGGYTF. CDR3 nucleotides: TGTGCCAGCTCGGAGCAGGGAGGTGGTGGCTACACCTTC.

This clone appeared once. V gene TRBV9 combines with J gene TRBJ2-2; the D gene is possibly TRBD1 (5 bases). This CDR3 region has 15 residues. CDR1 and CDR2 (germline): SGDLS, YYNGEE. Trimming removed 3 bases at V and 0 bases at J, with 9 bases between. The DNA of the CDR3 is TGTGCCAGCAGCGCAGGACACGCGAACACCGGGGAGCTGTTTTTT. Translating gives CASSAGHANTGELFF.

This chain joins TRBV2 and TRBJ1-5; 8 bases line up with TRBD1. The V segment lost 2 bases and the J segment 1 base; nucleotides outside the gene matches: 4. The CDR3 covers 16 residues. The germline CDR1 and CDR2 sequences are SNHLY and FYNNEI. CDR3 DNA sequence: TGTGCCAGCAGTGAAAGAACAGGGGGGAGCAATCAGCCCCAGCATTTT. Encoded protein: CASSERTGGSNQPQHF.

CDR3 nucleotide sequence: TGTGCCAGCTCATCACAGGGGGTGCTAAACTATGGCTACACCTTC. Translated, it gives CASSSQGVLNYGYTF. The chain uses TRBV18 and TRBJ1-2; 8 positions match TRBD1. The germline V gene encodes CDR1 KGHSH and CDR2 LQKENI. The CDR3 consists of 15 residues. The V gene end was trimmed by 5 bases and the J gene end by 2 bases; junction bases not matched to a gene: 7.

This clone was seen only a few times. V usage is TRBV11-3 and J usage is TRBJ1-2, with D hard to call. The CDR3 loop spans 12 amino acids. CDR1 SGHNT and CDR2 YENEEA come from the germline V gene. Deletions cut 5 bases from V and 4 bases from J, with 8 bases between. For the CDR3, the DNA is TGTGCCAGCAGCGGTTACAGCTATGGCTACACCTTC. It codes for CASSGYSYGYTF.

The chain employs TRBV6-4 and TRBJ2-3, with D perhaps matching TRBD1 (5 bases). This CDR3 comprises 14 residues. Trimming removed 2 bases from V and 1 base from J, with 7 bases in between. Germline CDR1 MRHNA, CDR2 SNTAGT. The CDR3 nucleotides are TGTGCCAGCAGTGACAGGGGCGGCACAGATACGCAGTATTTT. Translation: CASSDRGGTDTQYF.